This T cell receptor beta chain is from a study of regulatory T cells in long-lasting Graves disease. TCR beta libraries were built with iRepertoire HTBI primers and Arm-PCR of CDR3 regions. TCRdb processed the multiplex PCR reads anew with MiXCR; each CDR3 protein has one entry. The sample holds 560,000 or so distinct CDR3 sequences, about 16% seen once. This CDR3 is built from 20 residues. Germline values: CDR1 MDHEN, CDR2 SYDVKM. J was trimmed by 4 bases and V by 4 bases; bases with no gene match: 19. The time point is: newly diagnosed GD, antithyroid drugs for less than 3 months. RNA from PBMCs was the source of the TCR library. This same sample was also part of a study on T cells in Graves' hyperthyroidism and ophthalmopathy.

This chain links TRBV28 with TRBJ2-5; 12 nucleotides match TRBD1. The sample was peripheral blood mononuclear cells (PBMCs), taken at new diagnosis, from a patient treated with antithyroid drugs. The TCR originated in a man in his late teens or twenties with Graves disease. CDR3 region: CASSSYYPTLGQGASETQYF. The CDR3 DNA follows: TGTGCCAGCAGTTCCTACTATCCAACCTTGGGACAGGGGGCCTCAGAGACCCAGTACTTC.